This T cell receptor (beta chain) was sequenced during a study of T-cell reconstitution after alpha-beta-depleted transplantation in children (dated by TCRdb to the mid-2010s). The study in broad terms: T-cell immune reconstitution after TCRalphabeta/CD19-depleted allogeneic hematopoietic cell transplantation in children was quantitatively tracked in the study by means of TCR repertoire profiling.

This clonotype was recorded a few times. There is no known antigen for this receptor. Base qualities are missing; no much larger clone stands one base away. The library was generated by PCR. Sequencing took place on an Illumina HiSeq 2500. To normalize quantification of the TCRbeta repertoire, the TCR libraries were built with molecular barcoding that relied on unique molecular identifiers. TCRdb passed the public sequencing reads through fastp at Q25 and MiXCR, retaining productive beta sequences. Each record represents a unique CDR3 protein, reported with the most common genes and DNA among its rows. The sample table contains about 200,000 distinct CDR3 sequences; only one count was recorded for less than 15% of them. Jointly, the top ten make up approximately 13% of the sample. CDR1 and CDR2 were assigned from the germline V gene as MNHEY and SVGAGI. The CDR3 sequence holds 15 residues, the cysteine and phenylalanine included. The CDR3 DNA has 45 bases and is translated from base 1. Trimming takes 0 bases off V and 4 bases off J; junction bases not matched to a gene: 1.

The clonotype comes from a human donor who donated a stem cell graft to a child with acute lymphoblastic leukemia. This receptor chain uses TRBV6-5 and TRBJ2-1; 9 bases in between match TRBD1. The specimen was PBMCs from the stem cell graft donor, collected from the stem cell graft. CDR3 sequence: CASSYSGTGYNEQFF. The sequenced DNA: TGTGCCAGCAGTTACTCCGGGACAGGGTACAATGAGCAGTTCTTC.